The 17 T cell receptor beta chains given below trace back to one sample, sequenced in a study of response to subunit inactivated influenza vaccine. Each CDR3 protein is one row after TCRdb ran MiXCR on the RT-PCR reads. The repertoire holds some 520,000 distinct CDR3 sequences, with approximately 16% as singletons. The material sequenced was CD4+ T cells sorted from PBMCs, taken about 23 months after vaccination. The receptors were gathered from a man aged 45-69 years who received an inactivated influenza vaccine.

This clonotype has a handful of counts. The chain recombines TRBV11-3 with TRBJ2-2; either TRBD1 or TRBD2 may supply D (5 bases each). The CDR3 loop spans 14 amino acids. Trimming left V 4 bases short and J 6 bases short, with 12 bases between. Germline CDR1 is SGHNT and CDR2 is YENEEA. CDR3 nucleotides: TGTGCCAGCAGCTCCTCACGGGGCGCCGGGGAGCTGTTTTTT. As protein: CASSSSRGAGELFF.

This clonotype was seen a handful of times. V gene TRBV4-2 combines with J gene TRBJ2-7, with 9 positions matching TRBD1. The CDR3 contains 19 residues. The ends lost 0 bases at V and 3 bases at J; junction bases unmatched: 15. Germline V lookup: CDR1 LGHNA, CDR2 YNFKEQ. The CDR3 region is CASSQETSYRDRALYEQYF. The DNA of the CDR3 is TGTGCCAGCAGCCAAGAAACGTCATACCGGGACAGGGCCCTCTACGAGCAGTACTTC.

V gene TRBV15 combines with J gene TRBJ2-3, with D unresolved. Trimming removed 2 bases from V and 2 bases from J, with 8 bases in between. Germline V lookup: CDR1 LNHNV, CDR2 YYDKDF (reference sequence). The CDR3 covers 14 residues. The CDR3 sequence: CATSRSQATDTQYF. CDR3 DNA: TGTGCCACCAGCAGAAGTCAGGCCACAGATACGCAGTATTTT.

Comments on this clonotype: A read error may account for a junction end that differs from germline. The chain employs TRBV3-1 and TRBJ1-2; D call uncertain. The CDR3 is 16 residues long. Per the germline V gene, CDR1 is LGHDT and CDR2 is YNNKEL (reference sequence). In nucleotides, the CDR3 is TGTGCCAGCAGCCAAGGATCCCAGGCCCGCGACTATGCCTACACCTTC. The encoded protein is CASSQGSQARDYAYTF.

J is TRBJ2-7 and V is TRBV5-1; 9 positions match TRBD1. CDR3 length equals 15 residues. From germline, CDR1 is SGHRS and CDR2 YFSETQ. V lost 0 bases and J lost 2; bases outside the gene matches: 3. In DNA form, the CDR3 reads TGCGCCAGCAGCTTGGAGACAGGGGGGACCTACGAGCAGTACTTC. As protein: CASSLETGGTYEQYF.

The rearrangement links TRBV7-8 to TRBJ1-3; D gene unclear. The CDR3 extends over 16 amino acids. CDR1 is SGHVS, CDR2 FQNEAQ, per germline. V lost 3 bases and J lost 0, with 12 bases in between. For the CDR3, the DNA is TGTGCCAGCAGCTTCCAGGCTCGAAGCTCTGGAAACACCATATATTTT. This gives the protein CASSFQARSSGNTIYF.

The chain joins TRBV5-1 to TRBJ2-1; 11 nucleotides align to TRBD2. Trimming removed 3 bases from V and 7 bases from J; junction bases left unmatched: 9. This CDR3 contains 16 residues. Germline CDR1 and CDR2: SGHRS and YFSETQ. The CDR3 nucleotides read TGCGCCAGCAGCTATAGACTAGCGGGATTGGGGAATGAGCAGTTCTTC. Its protein product is CASSYRLAGLGNEQFF.

This rearrangement joins TRBV6-1 to TRBJ2-1; D might be TRBD2 (5 bases). Trimming took off 6 bases at V and 4 bases at J, with 16 bases between the two ends. CDR1 MNHNS and CDR2 SASEGT come from the germline V gene. The CDR3 extends over 15 amino acids. CDR3 sequence (DNA): TGTGCCAGCAGACCTGGACCGAGGGCTTACAATGAGCAGTTCTTC. Protein: CASRPGPRAYNEQFF.

For this clonotype: One end of the junction does not line up with germline, which may come from a read error. The chain has TRBV28 and TRBJ2-7; 7 positions match TRBD1. The germline gives CDR1 MDHEN, CDR2 SYDVKM. This CDR3 has 12 amino acids. In DNA form, the CDR3 reads TGTGCCAGCAGTTTGCCCTGGGGCGACAGGGTTTTC. Translating it yields CASSLPWGDRVF.

This rearrangement joins TRBV12-3 or TRBV12-4 to TRBJ2-1, with D hard to call. The CDR3 is made up of 15 amino acids. Trimming took 6 bases from V and 0 from J, leaving 12 bases between them. The CDR3 region is CASRTAARSYNEQFF. DNA of the CDR3: TGTGCCAGCAGGACCGCGGCCCGCTCCTACAATGAGCAGTTCTTC.

This clonotype was seen only once. The genes are TRBV2 and TRBJ1-5; TRBD1 matches at 9 bases. This CDR3 region has 14 residues. V lost 4 bases and J lost 11; bases outside the gene matches: 9. CDR1 and CDR2 from the germline V gene are SNHLY and FYNNEI. The CDR3 DNA reads TGTGCCAGCAGTGGTAACCACGGGACAGGGACCCAGCATTTT. Translation: CASSGNHGTGTQHF.

The V gene is TRBV12-3 or TRBV12-4, the J gene TRBJ1-6, with D uncertain. V dropped 6 bases and J dropped 7 bases, with 16 bases sitting between them. CDR3 length: 15 amino acids. The CDR3 DNA reads TGTGCCAGCAGCCCCAGGAACCGGGCAAATTCACCCCTCCACTTT. This sequence encodes CASSPRNRANSPLHF.

This chain connects TRBV3-1 to TRBJ2-1, with TRBD2 identical over 13 bases. Germline CDR1 reads LGHDT; CDR2 reads YNNKEL (reference sequence). The CDR3 has 16 residues. V shed 0 bases, J shed 7 bases, and the junction held 3 bases outside the gene matches. CDR3 nucleotide sequence: TGTGCCAGCAGCCAAGAACTAGCGGGAGGGGTAAATGAGCAGTTCTTC. It encodes CASSQELAGGVNEQFF.

This clonotype was counted a few times. At one end the junction does not follow the germline gene, possibly because of a read error. This rearrangement joins TRBV20-1 to TRBJ2-1; 9 positions match TRBD2. Looked up from germline, CDR1 is DFQATT and CDR2 is SNEGSKA (reference sequence). The CDR3 has 15 residues. The CDR3 is CSAEIGTSSHNEQFF. Here the CDR3 DNA reads TGCAGTGCGGAAATCGGGACTAGCTCCCACAATGAGCAGTTCTTC.

This clonotype turned up a few times. This chain links TRBV29-1 with TRBJ2-3, with 10 bases identical to TRBD1. Trimming took 3 bases from V and 4 from J; bases not matched to a gene: 7. The CDR3 runs to 15 residues. Germline CDR1 and CDR2: SQVTM and ANQGSEA. Here the CDR3 reads CSVEFRDRGPDTQYF. DNA of the CDR3: TGCAGCGTTGAGTTCCGGGACAGGGGTCCAGATACGCAGTATTTT.

This clonotype appeared a few times. The chain couples TRBV6-5 to TRBJ1-2; D uncertain. Germline lookup yields CDR1 MNHEY and CDR2 SVGAGI. Trimming shortened V by 2 bases and J by 2 bases, and 12 bases separated the two germline ends. The CDR3 contains 15 residues. The CDR3 coding sequence is TGTGCCAGCAGTTACCGCCCGGACGGCAACTATGGCTACACCTTC. Its protein product is CASSYRPDGNYGYTF.

A few counts support this clonotype. This sequence joins TRBV11-1 and TRBJ1-2; D may be TRBD1 (5 bases). CDR3 length: 15 residues. The V gene lost 5 bases and the J gene lost 2 bases, with 15 bases spanning the gap. CDR1 and CDR2 (germline): SGHAT, FQDESV (reference sequence). The CDR3 nucleotides are TGTGCCAGCAGCCCAACTTCAACAGGAAACTATGGCTACACCTTC. Translating it yields CASSPTSTGNYGYTF.